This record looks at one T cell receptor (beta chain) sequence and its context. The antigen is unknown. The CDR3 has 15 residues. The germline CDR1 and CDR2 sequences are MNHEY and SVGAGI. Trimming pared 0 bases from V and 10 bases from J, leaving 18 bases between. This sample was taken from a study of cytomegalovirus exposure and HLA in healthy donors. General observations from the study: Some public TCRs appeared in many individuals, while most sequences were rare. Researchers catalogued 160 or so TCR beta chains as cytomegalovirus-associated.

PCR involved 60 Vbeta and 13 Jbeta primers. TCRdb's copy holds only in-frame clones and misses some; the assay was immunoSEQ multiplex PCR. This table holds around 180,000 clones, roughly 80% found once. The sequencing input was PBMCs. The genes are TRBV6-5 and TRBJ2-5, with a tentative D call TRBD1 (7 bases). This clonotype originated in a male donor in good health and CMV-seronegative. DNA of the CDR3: TGTGCCAGCAGTTACTCGAGGGGGCTAGCGAGTGTCCAGTACTTC. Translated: CASSYSRGLASVQYF.